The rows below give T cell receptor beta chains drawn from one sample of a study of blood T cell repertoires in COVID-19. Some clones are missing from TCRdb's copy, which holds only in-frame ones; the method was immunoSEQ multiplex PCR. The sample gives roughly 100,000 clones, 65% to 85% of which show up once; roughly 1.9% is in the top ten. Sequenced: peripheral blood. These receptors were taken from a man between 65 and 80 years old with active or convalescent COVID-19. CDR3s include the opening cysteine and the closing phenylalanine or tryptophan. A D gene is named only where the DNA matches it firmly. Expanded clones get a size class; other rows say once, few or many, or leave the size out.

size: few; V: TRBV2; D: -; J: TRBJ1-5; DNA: TGTGCCAGCAGTGAGTATCCTAGCAATCAGCCCCAGCATTTT; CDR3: CASSEYPSNQPQHF
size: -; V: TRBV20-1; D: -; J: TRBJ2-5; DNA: TGCAGTGCTAGTGATACGAGACAAGAGACCCAGTACTTC; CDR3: CSASDTRQETQYF
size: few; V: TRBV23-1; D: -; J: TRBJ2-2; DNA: TGCGCTAACAAAGGGGACACCGGGGAGCTGTTTTTT; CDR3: CANKGDTGELFF
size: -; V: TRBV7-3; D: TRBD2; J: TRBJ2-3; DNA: TGTGCCAGCAGCTTAGGGGGGGACACAGATACGCAGTATTTT; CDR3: CASSLGGDTDTQYF
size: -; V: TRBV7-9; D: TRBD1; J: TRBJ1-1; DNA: TGTGCCAGCAGAAGGCCGGGACAGGGTATGAACACTGAAGCTTTCTTT; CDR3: CASRRPGQGMNTEAFF
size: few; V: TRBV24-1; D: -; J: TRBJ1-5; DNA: TGTGCCACCCTTACAGGGAACAATCAGCCCCAGCATTTT; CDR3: CATLTGNNQPQHF
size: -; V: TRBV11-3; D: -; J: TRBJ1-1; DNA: TGTGCCAGCAGCCCCGGGACAAGCACTGAAGCTTTCTTT; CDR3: CASSPGTSTEAFF
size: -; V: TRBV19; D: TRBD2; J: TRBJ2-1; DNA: TGTGCCAGTAGACGGACTAGCGGGGGTTTAATTTCCTACAATGAGCAGTTCTTC; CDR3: CASRRTSGGLISYNEQFF
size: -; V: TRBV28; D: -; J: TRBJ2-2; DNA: TGTGCCAGCAGTTATACAGGGACTATGAACACCGGGGAGCTGTTTTTT; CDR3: CASSYTGTMNTGELFF
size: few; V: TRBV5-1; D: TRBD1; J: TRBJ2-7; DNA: TGCGCCAGCAGCTTGGGAGGGACAGGATACTACGAGCAGTACTTC; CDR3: CASSLGGTGYYEQYF
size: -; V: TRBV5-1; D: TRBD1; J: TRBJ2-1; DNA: TGCGCCAGCAGCTTGACGGGGACAGGAGGTAATCGTGAGCAGTTCTTC; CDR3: CASSLTGTGGNREQFF
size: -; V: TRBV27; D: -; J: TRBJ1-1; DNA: TGTGCCAGCAGCTCGTGGGGCACCCCTGAAGCTTTCTTT; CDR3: CASSSWGTPEAFF
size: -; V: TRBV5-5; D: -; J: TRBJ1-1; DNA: TGTGCCAGCAGCTTCACCGCGTCTGAAGCTTTCTTT; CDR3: CASSFTASEAFF
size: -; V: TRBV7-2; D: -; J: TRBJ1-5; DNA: TGTGCCAGCAGCTTAGACCGGGGTCAGCCCCAGCATTTT; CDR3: CASSLDRGQPQHF
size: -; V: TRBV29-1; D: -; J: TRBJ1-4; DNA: TGCAGCGCCCAAACTCAGGCAACAACTAATGAAAAACTGTTTTTT; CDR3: CSAQTQATTNEKLFF
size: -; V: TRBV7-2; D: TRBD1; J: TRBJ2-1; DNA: TGTGCCAGCAGCGCGGACAGGGTGTCCTACAATGAGCAGTTCTTC; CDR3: CASSADRVSYNEQFF
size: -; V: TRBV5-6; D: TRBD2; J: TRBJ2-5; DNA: TGTGCCAGCAGCTTAGAGCTAGCGGGGGGGGAGACCCAGTACTTC; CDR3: CASSLELAGGETQYF
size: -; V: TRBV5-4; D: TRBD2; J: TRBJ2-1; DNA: TGTGCCAGCAGCTTGCAGGGGACTAGCGGAGCTGAGCAGTTCTTC; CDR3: CASSLQGTSGAEQFF
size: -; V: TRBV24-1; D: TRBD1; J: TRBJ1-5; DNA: TGTGCCACCAGTGATCGCGGGACAGGGGCCAGTGGGCAGCCCCAGCATTTT; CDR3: CATSDRGTGASGQPQHF
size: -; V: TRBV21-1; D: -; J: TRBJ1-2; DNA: TGTGCCAGCAGCAAAGAGGGCGGGCCCAACTATGGCTACACCTTC; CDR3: CASSKEGGPNYGYTF
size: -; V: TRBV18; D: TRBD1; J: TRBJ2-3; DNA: TGTGCCAGCTCACCTTTTCCAGGGGGTAGCACAGATACGCAGTATTTT; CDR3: CASSPFPGGSTDTQYF
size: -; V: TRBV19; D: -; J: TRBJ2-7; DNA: TGTGCCAGTAGCATCGGCCGGGATGGCTACGAGCAGTACTTC; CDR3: CASSIGRDGYEQYF
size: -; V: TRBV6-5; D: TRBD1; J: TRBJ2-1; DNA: TGTGCCAGCAGAGCCTCCGGGACAGGGGGCGGGTTCTTC; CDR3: CASRASGTGGGFF
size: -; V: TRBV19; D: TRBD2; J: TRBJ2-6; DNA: TGTGCCAGTAGTATTGGGAGGGGCTCTGGGGCCAACGTCCTGACTTTC; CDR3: CASSIGRGSGANVLTF